Described below is a single TCR beta chain sequence and its context. Libraries were prepared by immunoSEQ multiplex PCR; TCRdb keeps only in-frame clonotypes and omits some of them. Of roughly 60,000 clones listed, approximately 84% are singletons. This record comes from a study of blood T cell repertoires in COVID-19. Study details: Acute and convalescent COVID-19 samples came from the United States, Italy and Spain. In each case, the material was cDNA or gDNA derived from T cells, B-cell-depleted T cells, or PBMCs.

CDR3 length: 16 amino acids. Deletions cut 2 bases from V and 8 bases from J, with 16 bases between. Germline-derived CDR1 and CDR2 are MDHEN and SYDVKM. This clonotype originated in a man between 60 and 70 years old with acute or convalescent COVID-19. J is TRBJ1-6 and V is TRBV28; TRBD1 might be the D (6 bases). The source material was peripheral blood. CDR3 amino acids: CASSLPGQPLDSPLHF. The CDR3 region has the DNA TGTGCCAGCAGTTTACCCGGACAGCCCCTTGATTCACCCCTCCACTTT.